This TCR beta chain was sequenced in a study of metastatic and nonmetastatic thyroid tumors. Among the patients, none had received any treatment before thyroid surgery. The CDR3 is made up of 15 amino acids. V gave up 1 base and J gave up 2 bases, with 7 bases separating them. Germline V gene sequence: CDR1 SGHDT, CDR2 YYEEEE. Via MiXCR, TCRdb re-called the PCR reads. The table records 30,000 to 35,000 clones, roughly 22% of them present only once. Input material: tumor tissue. The TCR was taken from a male donor with papillary thyroid cancer or a benign thyroid nodule (not recorded which). Some clones in this sample may be carry-over from other donors' samples. The chain recombines TRBV5-6 with TRBJ2-6, with D maybe TRBD2 (5 bases). The CDR3 spells CASSLIGTGANVLTF. The CDR3 DNA reads TGTGCCAGCAGCTTGATCGGGACTGGGGCCAACGTCCTGACTTTC.